These T cell receptor beta chains were read from a single sample in a study of blood T cell repertoires in COVID-19. Measured with immunoSEQ multiplex PCR; TCRdb has only the in-frame clones, and not every one. The repertoire includes 450,000 or so clones, 75% to 90% of them detected once, and 1.5% to 1.8% sits in the top ten. The material sequenced was peripheral blood. These receptors all come from a woman in her thirties or forties with COVID-19, enrolled during active disease. CDR3s include the opening cysteine and the closing phenylalanine or tryptophan. The order of the fields is clone size, V gene, J gene, D gene, CDR3 DNA, CDR3 protein. D genes are given only for firm matches. Clone size is not always given. Where it is, it says once, few, many or a class for expanded clones.

size: .
V: TRBV7-2
J: TRBJ1-5
D: TRBD1
DNA: TGTGCCAGCAGCTTATACGACAGGGGTGGGCCCCAGCATTTT
CDR3: CASSLYDRGGPQHF

size: .
V: TRBV20-1
J: TRBJ2-7
D: .
DNA: TGCAGTGCTAGTGGCAGATACGAGCAGTACTTC
CDR3: CSASGRYEQYF

size: .
V: TRBV30
J: TRBJ1-1
D: TRBD1
DNA: TGTGCCTGGCTCGGACAGGGGGACACTGAAGCTTTCTTT
CDR3: CAWLGQGDTEAFF

size: .
V: TRBV30
J: TRBJ1-1
D: .
DNA: TGTGCCTGGAGTGTACGGGCAGGGGTCATGAACACTGAAGCTTTCTTT
CDR3: CAWSVRAGVMNTEAFF

size: few
V: TRBV27
J: TRBJ1-5
D: .
DNA: TGTGCCAGCAGTCCAGGGTACAATCAGCCCCAGCATTTT
CDR3: CASSPGYNQPQHF

size: .
V: TRBV19
J: TRBJ1-1
D: TRBD1
DNA: TGTGCCAGTAGTAAGGACAGGGACAGGCCTGAAGCTTTCTTT
CDR3: CASSKDRDRPEAFF

size: .
V: TRBV7-2
J: TRBJ2-7
D: TRBD2
DNA: TGTGCCAGCAGCTTAAGCGGGGTAAACTACGAGCAGTACTTC
CDR3: CASSLSGVNYEQYF

size: .
V: TRBV11-3
J: TRBJ1-1
D: TRBD1
DNA: TGTGCCAGCAGCCTGGGGACAGGGGGCTCGAACACTGAAGCTTTCTTT
CDR3: CASSLGTGGSNTEAFF

size: .
V: TRBV6-2/TRBV6-3
J: TRBJ1-2
D: .
DNA: TGTGCCAGCAGTTACTCGATGCCAGGGGCTAACTATGGCTACACCTTC
CDR3: CASSYSMPGANYGYTF

size: .
V: TRBV7-8
J: TRBJ2-7
D: TRBD2
DNA: TGTGCCAGCAGCTCTCGGACTAGCGGGAGAAAATCCTACGAGCAGTACTTC
CDR3: CASSSRTSGRKSYEQYF

size: .
V: TRBV9
J: TRBJ1-6
D: .
DNA: TGTGCCAGCAGCGGCGCCCCCCATAATTCACCCCTCCACTTT
CDR3: CASSGAPHNSPLHF

size: .
V: TRBV5-1
J: TRBJ1-3
D: .
DNA: TGCGCCAGCAGCCTGGGAGGATCGGACACCATATATTTT
CDR3: CASSLGGSDTIYF

size: .
V: TRBV6-4
J: TRBJ2-3
D: TRBD2
DNA: TGTGCCAGCAGTGATAGCGGGGGGGCCACAGATACGCAGTATTTT
CDR3: CASSDSGGATDTQYF

size: .
V: TRBV7-2
J: TRBJ2-2
D: .
DNA: TGTGCCAGCAGCGGCCGGGACACAAGCACCGGGGAGCTGTTTTTT
CDR3: CASSGRDTSTGELFF

size: .
V: TRBV3-1/TRBV3-2
J: TRBJ2-3
D: TRBD2
DNA: TGTGCCAGCAGCCGACTAGCGGGGGGGCAAGATACGCAGTATTTT
CDR3: CASSRLAGGQDTQYF

size: .
V: TRBV7-3
J: TRBJ2-1
D: .
DNA: TGTGCCAGCAGCTTAGGTGGGGCCTACTACAATGAGCAGTTCTTC
CDR3: CASSLGGAYYNEQFF

size: .
V: TRBV7-8
J: TRBJ1-3
D: TRBD1
DNA: TGTGCCAGCAGACCGGGACAGGGGGCAGGAAACACCATATATTTT
CDR3: CASRPGQGAGNTIYF

size: .
V: TRBV9
J: TRBJ1-2
D: .
DNA: TGTGCCAGCAGCGTACAGGGTTCTTATGGCTACACCTTC
CDR3: CASSVQGSYGYTF

size: .
V: TRBV7-9
J: TRBJ2-1
D: .
DNA: TGTGCCAGCACCACGGACAGAAACAATGAGCAGTTCTTC
CDR3: CASTTDRNNEQFF

size: .
V: TRBV7-2
J: TRBJ2-2
D: .
DNA: TGTGCCAGCAGAAGGGACAACGCGAACACCGGGGAGCTGTTTTTT
CDR3: CASRRDNANTGELFF

size: .
V: TRBV25-1
J: TRBJ1-4
D: TRBD1
DNA: TGTGCCAGCAGTGAAGACAGGGGTTGGGGTGAAAAACTGTTTTTT
CDR3: CASSEDRGWGEKLFF

size: .
V: TRBV5-1
J: TRBJ2-1
D: TRBD1
DNA: TGCGCCAGCAGCTATCCGTGGGACAGGCTTTCAAATGAGCAGTTCTTC
CDR3: CASSYPWDRLSNEQFF